This TCR beta chain is from a study of blood T cell repertoires in COVID-19. The CDR3 runs 14 residues. Trimming shortened V by 0 bases and J by 1 base, and 6 bases separated the two germline ends. The germline CDR1 and CDR2 sequences are LNHNV and YYDKDF (reference sequence). Recruits, aged roughly 18 to 89 years, lived in some 25 US areas. This clone has more than one count but fewer than ten. This same CDR3 is encoded by further DNA sequences in the sample. Here immunoSEQ multiplex PCR was the method, and the copy in TCRdb shows in-frame clones only, minus some. Of about 290,000 clones listed, 89% are singletons.

The sequencing input was PBMCs or T cells enriched from blood (not recorded which). This clonotype was obtained from a woman between 35 and 50 years old who had recovered from COVID-19. The chain combines TRBV15 with TRBJ1-1; D is uncertain. The CDR3 region has the DNA TGTGCCACCAGCAGAGATACGGGGAACACTGAAGCTTTCTTT. Translation gives CATSRDTGNTEAFF. The full variable domain, its missing parts supplied by reference TRBV15 and TRBJ1-1, is DAMVIQNPRYQVTQFGKPVTLSCSQTLNHNVMYWYQQKSSQAPKLLFHYYDKDFNNEADTPDNFQSRRPNTSFCFLDIRSPGLGDTAMYLCATSRDTGNTEAFFGQGTRLTVV.